The clone carrying this T cell receptor beta chain was seen a few times. Its antigen is not identified. The entry originates in a study of identical twins. General study points: Monozygotic twins shared more out-of-frame TCR alpha than recombination models predicted. Twins shared beta out-of-frame sequences in excess, but this excess was weaker.

The authors used template switching to add a universal primer site and gave cDNA unique molecular identifiers. TCRdb re-called the 5' RACE reads with MiXCR, one entry per CDR3 protein. The top ten hold 0.25% to 0.3% of the sample, which has 1.5 million to 2 million distinct CDR3 sequences, around 33% seen once. All donors were healthy, and all were Caucasian. CDR3 length equals 14 residues. Germline values: CDR1 SGHDN, CDR2 FVKESK. Trimming cost V 0 bases and J 8 bases, with 13 bases left between them. The source of this sequence is a newborn girl in good health. The chain is built from TRBV14 and TRBJ1-1; D is ambiguous. Sequencing was carried out using cord blood. CDR3 in amino acids: CASSQDIITREAFF. In nucleotides, the CDR3 is TGTGCCAGCAGCCAAGATATAATAACGAGGGAAGCTTTCTTT.